A selection of T cell receptor beta chains follows, all from one sample in a study of CD8 T cells in Susac syndrome. TCRdb analysed the immunoSEQ multiplex PCR reads with MiXCR anew, one entry per CDR3 protein. The sample has under 70,000 distinct CDR3 sequences, 95% seen once. Sequencing was done on a sample of CD8+ T cells from PBMCs. The receptors stem from a human donor with Susac syndrome. The CDR3 runs from the conserved cysteine through the conserved F or W. D genes are given only for firm matches. Expanded clones get a size class; other rows say once, few or many, or leave the size out.

>TRBJ2-7|-|-|TRBV11-2
TGTGCCAGCAGCTTTACAGGTTACGAGCAGTACTTC
CASSFTGYEQYF
>TRBJ2-7|-|TRBD1|TRBV27
TGTGCCAGCGTTTATTTAGGGGGCGCGGTGTGGGAGCAGTACTTC
CASVYLGGAVWEQYF
>TRBJ1-2|-|-|TRBV6-5
TGTGCCAGCAGTTACGCAGGGAAGGATGGCTACACCTTC
CASSYAGKDGYTF
>TRBJ2-7|-|-|TRBV5-6
TGTGCCAGCAGCTTGCTGAGGGCCTACGAGCAGTACTTC
CASSLLRAYEQYF
>TRBJ2-3|medium-sized|-|TRBV27
TGTGCCAGCAGCCCTAGCACAGATACGCAGTATTTT
CASSPSTDTQYF
>TRBJ2-7|-|-|TRBV5-6
TGTGCCAGCAGCTTGGAGGGGACCTCCTACGAGCAGTACTTC
CASSLEGTSYEQYF
>TRBJ1-1|-|-|TRBV19
TGTGCCAGTGGACGAGGTCTTACTGAAGCTTTCTTT
CASGRGLTEAFF
>TRBJ2-7|-|-|TRBV18
TGTGCCAGCTTAGGGCAGGGTCCCTCCTACGAGCAGTACTTC
CASLGQGPSYEQYF
>TRBJ1-5|-|TRBD1|TRBV19
TGTGCCAGTATTCCGGGACAGGGGGGTCAGCCCCAGCATTTT
CASIPGQGGQPQHF
>TRBJ2-5|-|-|TRBV7-6
TGTGCTTCTCGGGGGCGGGGCCTCCAAGAGACCCAGTACTTC
CASRGRGLQETQYF
>TRBJ2-5|-|-|TRBV2
TGTGCCAGCACCGAGGGGGGGGGCCAAGTAAGGTACTTCTTC
CASTEGGGQVRYFF
>TRBJ2-7|-|-|TRBV20-1
TGCAGTGCTCGGAGGGACATCGACTCCTACGAGCAGTACTTC
CSARRDIDSYEQYF
>TRBJ1-1|-|-|TRBV9
TGTGCCAGCAGCGTAGCCCAGGACCGCCTAGGGAGGAACACTGAAGCTTTCTTT
CASSVAQDRLGRNTEAFF
>TRBJ2-7|-|TRBD2|TRBV7-9
TGTGCCAGCAGCCCTCTAGCGGGGGGGTCCCCCTACGAGCAGTACTTC
CASSPLAGGSPYEQYF
>TRBJ1-2|-|-|TRBV6-5
TGTGCCAGCAGTTACTCGAAGAGAAACTATGGCTACACCTTC
CASSYSKRNYGYTF
>TRBJ2-7|-|-|TRBV25-1
TGTGCCAGCAGTGTTGGCGTCGAGCAGTACTTC
CASSVGVEQYF
>TRBJ1-2|-|-|TRBV29-1
TGCAGCGTTGAGGGTGGCTATGGCTACACCTTC
CSVEGGYGYTF
>TRBJ2-2|-|-|TRBV4-2
TGTGCCAGCAGCCAAGGTACAGGGTTCACCGGGGAGCTGTTTTTT
CASSQGTGFTGELFF
>TRBJ2-5|-|TRBD2|TRBV2
TGTGCCAGCAGATCCGAGGCGGGGGATCGAGAGACCCAGTACTTC
CASRSEAGDRETQYF
>TRBJ1-1|-|-|TRBV13
TGTGCCAGCAGCTGGGGGCAGGGGAACACTGAAGCTTTCTTT
CASSWGQGNTEAFF
>TRBJ1-1|-|-|TRBV11-2
TGTGCCAGCAGCTTACTAAGGTCCGGCATGAACACTGAAGCTTTCTTT
CASSLLRSGMNTEAFF
>TRBJ2-1|-|TRBD1|TRBV20-1
TGCAGTGCTAGAGATCCCCACCCCCGGGACAGGGGATTGCCCAATGAGCAGTTCTTC
CSARDPHPRDRGLPNEQFF
>TRBJ2-5|-|TRBD2|TRBV14
TGTGCCAGCAGCCTGATAGCGGGGAATCAAGAGACCCAGTACTTC
CASSLIAGNQETQYF
>TRBJ1-1|-|-|TRBV11-2
TGTGCCAGCAGCTTGACCGCAGGGATGAACACTGAAGCTTTCTTT
CASSLTAGMNTEAFF
>TRBJ1-1|-|-|TRBV30
TGTGCCTGGAGCAAGGGCTTCGCTGGAGCTTTCTTT
CAWSKGFAGAFF
>TRBJ2-2|-|-|TRBV29-1
TGCAGCGGGGGTGGCGGCGGGGAGCTGTTTTTT
CSGGGGGELFF
>TRBJ2-7|-|TRBD2|TRBV9
TGTGCCAGCAGCCCTAGCGGGGGGAATAAAATCTACGAGCAGTACTTC
CASSPSGGNKIYEQYF
>TRBJ1-5|few|-|TRBV6-1
TGTGCCAGCAGTTGTCTCGATAGCAATCAGCCCCAGCATTTT
CASSCLDSNQPQHF
>TRBJ2-3|-|-|TRBV12-3/TRBV12-4
TGTGCCAGTGGGGGGGGCCTCAGTGATACGCAGTATTTT
CASGGGLSDTQYF
>TRBJ2-2|-|-|TRBV30
TGTGCCTGGAGTCCGTTGAACACCGGGGAGCTGTTTTTT
CAWSPLNTGELFF
>TRBJ2-3|-|-|TRBV7-3
TGTGCCAGCAGCTTAACGGCGGGCGGGTCAAGCACAGATACGCAGTATTTT
CASSLTAGGSSTDTQYF
>TRBJ2-7|-|-|TRBV12-3/TRBV12-4
TGTGCCAGCAGTTTTGAATGGAGCTCCTACGAGCAGTACTTC
CASSFEWSSYEQYF
>TRBJ2-1|once|-|TRBV12-5
TGTGCTAGTGGTCCTGACGGAGACAATGAGCAGTTCTTC
CASGPDGDNEQFF
>TRBJ2-7|-|TRBD1|TRBV20-1
TGCAGTGCTTATCCGGGACAGGGATTCTCCTACGAGCAGTACTTC
CSAYPGQGFSYEQYF
>TRBJ1-1|-|-|TRBV27
TGTGCCAGCAGGGGATACTCCGCTGAAGCTTTCTTT
CASRGYSAEAFF
>TRBJ1-1|-|-|TRBV12-3/TRBV12-4
TGTGCCAGCAGTGCCAGGTCAAACACTGAAGCTTTCTTT
CASSARSNTEAFF
>TRBJ1-2|-|-|TRBV24-1
TGTGCCACCAGTGATGACAGTAACTATGGCTACACCTTC
CATSDDSNYGYTF
>TRBJ2-5|-|TRBD1|TRBV9
TGTGCCAGCAGCGTAGGTGCGACAGGGGAAGAGACCCAGTACTTC
CASSVGATGEETQYF
>TRBJ2-1|-|-|TRBV29-1
TGCAGCGTTGAAGCGCCCATGTTTGCGGGGAGCTCCTACAATGAGCAGTTCTTC
CSVEAPMFAGSSYNEQFF
>TRBJ2-7|-|-|TRBV29-1
TGCAGCGTTGAATGGGACCGAACCTACGAGCAGTACTTC
CSVEWDRTYEQYF
>TRBJ1-2|-|-|TRBV29-1
TGCAGCGTTGACTGGACAGTTACTAACTATGGCTACACCTTC
CSVDWTVTNYGYTF
>TRBJ1-1|-|TRBD1|TRBV9
TGTGCCAGCAGCGCCTCCACGGACAGGGCTAGCCCTGAAGCTTTCTTT
CASSASTDRASPEAFF
>TRBJ2-2|-|TRBD2|TRBV15
TGTGCCACCAGCAGATCCCGGGGGGGGACCGGGGAGCTGTTTTTT
CATSRSRGGTGELFF
>TRBJ1-1|-|TRBD1|TRBV29-1
TGCAGCGTGGGCCCCGGGACAGGGAACACTGAAGCTTTCTTT
CSVGPGTGNTEAFF
>TRBJ1-2|-|-|TRBV12-5
TGTGCTAGTGGTTTGGTACGGTTCTCCGAGGATCGACTTGGTTGGGACTATGGCTACACCTTC
CASGLVRFSEDRLGWDYGYTF
>TRBJ2-1|-|-|TRBV20-1
TGCAGTGCCCCTAGCACGGACAGACGATACAATGAGCAGTTCTTC
CSAPSTDRRYNEQFF
>TRBJ2-5|-|-|TRBV20-1
TGCAGTGCTAGAGGCGGGGTCGCCTTGCTCCCCCCCCCAGAGACCCAGTACTTC
CSARGGVALLPPPETQYF
>TRBJ2-1|-|-|TRBV15
TGTGCCACCAGCGGTTTCCAGGGTAATAACAATGAGCAGTTCTTC
CATSGFQGNNNEQFF
>TRBJ2-1|-|TRBD1|TRBV6-5
TGTGCCAGCACGACAGGGTCTAATGAGCAGTTCTTC
CASTTGSNEQFF
>TRBJ2-1|-|-|TRBV27
TGTGCCAGCAGTAAGAGGGAGTACTACAATGAGCAGTTCTTC
CASSKREYYNEQFF
>TRBJ2-3|-|TRBD2|TRBV12-3/TRBV12-4
TGTGCCAGCAGCCTAGCGGGGATTACAGATACGCAGTATTTT
CASSLAGITDTQYF